This T cell receptor (beta chain) was captured by sequencing in a study of shared clonotypes between healthy human individuals. This clone was seen just once. It was 200 to 250 ng DNA, 31,000 or so T cell genomes, that sorted-subset replicate PCRs used. Generated by immunoSEQ multiplex PCR, the TCRdb table keeps only in-frame clones and is missing some. The repertoire includes about 610,000 clones, around 97% of them detected once, and less than 0.065% sits in the top ten. The donors were all Caucasian adults (living in Nashville, Tennessee). CD4+ cell separation produced CD45RA+ naive and CD45RA-negative memory subsets. The CDR3 has 16 amino acids. V lost 5 bases and J lost 0, with 15 bases in between. Germline CDR1 reads SGHTS; CDR2 reads YDEGEE.

Sample: naive CD4+ T cells sorted from blood. Subset noted: CD45RA+ positively selected. The TCR was taken from a woman in her twenties or thirties in good health. The chain couples TRBV5-8 to TRBJ1-5; D is perhaps TRBD1 (5 bases). For the CDR3, the DNA is TGTGCCAGCAGTTTTGCATCCGGGGCTAGCAATCAGCCCCAGCATTTT. Its protein is CASSFASGASNQPQHF. Full variable domain (missing parts from reference TRBV5-8 and TRBJ1-5): EAGVTQSPTHLIKTRGQQATLRCSPISGHTSVYWYQQALGLGLQFLLWYDEGEERNRGNFPPRFSGRQFPNYSSELNVNALELEDSALYLCASSFASGASNQPQHFGDGTRLSIL.